The rows below give T cell receptor beta chains drawn from one sample of a study of OX40 agonist ivuxolimab in advanced cancers. TCRdb's table, derived via immunoSEQ multiplex PCR, lists solely in-frame clones and lacks some. The data hold 60,000 to 85,000 clones, with 80% to 95% observed a single time. The sequencing here drew on CD4+ or CD8+ T cells sorted from blood, taken in a trial of the OX40 agonist ivuxolimab. The receptor source for this set is an adult with an advanced solid tumor such as melanoma, head and neck, liver or kidney cancer. Each CDR3 is given with its conserved first and last residue. A D gene is named only where the DNA matches it firmly. Clone size, where shown, is once, few, many, or a class for clones that have expanded.

d_gene,j_gene,v_gene,abundance,CDR3nt,CDR3aa
TRBD2,TRBJ2-7,TRBV13,.,TGTGCCAGCAGCACTAGCGGGGGTTTCTCCTACGAGCAGTACTTC,CASSTSGGFSYEQYF
.,TRBJ2-6,TRBV7-9,.,TGTGCCAGCAGCCGAACCTCTGGGGCCAACGTCCTGACTTTC,CASSRTSGANVLTF
TRBD1,TRBJ1-6,TRBV19,.,TGTGCCAGTAGTGCATCAGGGGGCACCTATAATTCACCCCTCCACTTT,CASSASGGTYNSPLHF
TRBD1,TRBJ2-7,TRBV5-6,.,TGTGCCAGCAGCTTGGTAGGACAGGGGGCTTGGGAGCAGTACTTC,CASSLVGQGAWEQYF
.,TRBJ2-7,TRBV7-2,.,TGTGCCAGCAGCTTATGGGTTGGACAGAGCTACGAGCAGTACTTC,CASSLWVGQSYEQYF
.,TRBJ2-7,TRBV7-2,.,TGTGCCAGCAGCTTTTGGGACGGAGTTTCCTACGAGCAGTACTTC,CASSFWDGVSYEQYF
.,TRBJ2-1,TRBV7-9,.,TGTGCCAGCAGCTTTCAGGGATCCAATGAGCAGTTCTTC,CASSFQGSNEQFF
.,TRBJ1-5,TRBV9,.,TGTGCCAGCAGCGGGAGGGGAAATCAGCCCCAGCATTTT,CASSGRGNQPQHF
.,TRBJ1-1,TRBV6-5,.,TGTGCCAGCAGTGTACAGCAGGAGAACACTGAAGCTTTCTTT,CASSVQQENTEAFF
.,TRBJ2-1,TRBV6-1,few,TGTGCCAGCAGTCCGCCAGGACACAATGAGCAGTTCTTC,CASSPPGHNEQFF
.,TRBJ1-1,TRBV19,.,TGTGCCAGTAGTATAAAGGCCCAACAGGAGCTGAACACTGAAGCTTTCTTT,CASSIKAQQELNTEAFF